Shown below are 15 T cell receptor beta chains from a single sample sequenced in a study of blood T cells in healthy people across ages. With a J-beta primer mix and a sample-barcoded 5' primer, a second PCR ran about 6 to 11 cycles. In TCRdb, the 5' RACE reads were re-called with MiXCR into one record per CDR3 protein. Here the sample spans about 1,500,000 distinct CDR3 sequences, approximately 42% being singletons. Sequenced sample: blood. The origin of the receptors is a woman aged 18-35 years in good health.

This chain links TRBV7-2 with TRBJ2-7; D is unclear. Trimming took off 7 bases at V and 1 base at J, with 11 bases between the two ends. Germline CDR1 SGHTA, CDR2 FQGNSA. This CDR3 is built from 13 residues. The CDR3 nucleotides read TGTGCCAGCACGAAGCGAGTTTCCTACGAGCAGTACTTC. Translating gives CASTKRVSYEQYF.

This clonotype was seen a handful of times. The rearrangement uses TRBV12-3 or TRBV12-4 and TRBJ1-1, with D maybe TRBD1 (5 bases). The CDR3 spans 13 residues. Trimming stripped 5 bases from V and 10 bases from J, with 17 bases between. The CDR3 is CASSVRQGSAAFF. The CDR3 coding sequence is TGTGCCAGCAGTGTACGCCAGGGCAGCGCAGCTTTCTTT.

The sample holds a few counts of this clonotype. The CDR3 here is CASSESVKARETQYF. In nucleotides, the CDR3 is TGCGCCAGCAGTGAGTCGGTAAAAGCGAGGGAGACCCAGTACTTC. The chain is built from TRBV10-2 and TRBJ2-5; D is unclear. V shed 0 bases and J shed 5 bases, with 13 bases lying between them. CDR1 and CDR2 (germline): WSHSY, SAAADI. The CDR3 has 15 amino acids.

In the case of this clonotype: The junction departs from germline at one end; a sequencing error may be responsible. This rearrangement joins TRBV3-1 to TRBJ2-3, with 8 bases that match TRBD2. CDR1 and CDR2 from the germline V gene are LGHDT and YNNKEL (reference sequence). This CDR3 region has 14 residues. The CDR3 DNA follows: TGTGCCTGCAGCCAAAGCGGGAGTCCAGATACGCAGTATTTT. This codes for CACSQSGSPDTQYF.

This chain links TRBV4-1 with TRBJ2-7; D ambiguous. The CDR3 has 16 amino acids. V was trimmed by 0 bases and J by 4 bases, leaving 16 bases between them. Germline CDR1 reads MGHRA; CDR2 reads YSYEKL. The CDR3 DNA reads TGCGCCAGCAGCCAAGATATCTTGGTCGTTATGTACGAGCAGTACTTC. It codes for CASSQDILVVMYEQYF.

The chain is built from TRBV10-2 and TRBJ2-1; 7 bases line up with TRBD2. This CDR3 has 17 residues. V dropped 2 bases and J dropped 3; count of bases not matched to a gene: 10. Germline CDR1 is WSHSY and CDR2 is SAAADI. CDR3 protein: CASSEQYGRDFYNEQFF. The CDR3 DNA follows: TGCGCCAGCAGTGAGCAGTATGGGAGGGATTTCTACAATGAGCAGTTCTTC.

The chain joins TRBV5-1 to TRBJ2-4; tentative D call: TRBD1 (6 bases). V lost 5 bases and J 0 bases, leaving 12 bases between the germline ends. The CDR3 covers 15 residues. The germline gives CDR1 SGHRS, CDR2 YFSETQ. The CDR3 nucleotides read TGCGCCAGCAGACCCGGACAGATAGCCAAAAACATTCAGTACTTC. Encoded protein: CASRPGQIAKNIQYF.

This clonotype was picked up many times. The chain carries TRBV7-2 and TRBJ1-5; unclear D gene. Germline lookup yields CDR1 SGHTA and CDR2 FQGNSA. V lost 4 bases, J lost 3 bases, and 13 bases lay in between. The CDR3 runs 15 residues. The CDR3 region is CASSSYGGHNQPQHF. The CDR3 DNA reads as TGTGCCAGCAGCTCCTACGGCGGGCACAATCAGCCCCAGCATTTT.

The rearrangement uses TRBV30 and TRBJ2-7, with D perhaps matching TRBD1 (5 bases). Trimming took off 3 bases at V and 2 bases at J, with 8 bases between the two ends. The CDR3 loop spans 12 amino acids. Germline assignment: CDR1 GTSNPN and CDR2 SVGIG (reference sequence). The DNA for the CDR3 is TGTGCCTGGAGCCTCAGGGCCTACGAGCAGTACTTC. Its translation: CAWSLRAYEQYF.

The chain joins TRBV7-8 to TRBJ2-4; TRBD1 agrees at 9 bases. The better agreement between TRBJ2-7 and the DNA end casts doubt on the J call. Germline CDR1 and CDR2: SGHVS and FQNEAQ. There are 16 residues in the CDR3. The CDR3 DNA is TGTGCCAGCAGCTTAACCCTAGACAGGGGGACCTACGAGCAGTACTTC. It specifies CASSLTLDRGTYEQYF.

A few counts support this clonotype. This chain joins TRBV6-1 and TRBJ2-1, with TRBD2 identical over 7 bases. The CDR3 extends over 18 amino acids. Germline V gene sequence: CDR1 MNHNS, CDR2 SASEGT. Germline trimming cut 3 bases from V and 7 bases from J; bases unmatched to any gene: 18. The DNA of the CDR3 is TGTGCCAGCAGTGATACGCGGGAGTGGTCCATTTCGAGTAATGAGCAGTTCTTC. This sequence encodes CASSDTREWSISSNEQFF.

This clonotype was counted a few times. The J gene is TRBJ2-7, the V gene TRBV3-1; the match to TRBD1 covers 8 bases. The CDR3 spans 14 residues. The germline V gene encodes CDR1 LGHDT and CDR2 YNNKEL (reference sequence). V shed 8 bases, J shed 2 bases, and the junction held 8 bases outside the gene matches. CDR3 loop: CASLWTGLPYEQYF. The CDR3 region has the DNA TGTGCCAGCCTGTGGACAGGGCTTCCCTACGAGCAGTACTTC.

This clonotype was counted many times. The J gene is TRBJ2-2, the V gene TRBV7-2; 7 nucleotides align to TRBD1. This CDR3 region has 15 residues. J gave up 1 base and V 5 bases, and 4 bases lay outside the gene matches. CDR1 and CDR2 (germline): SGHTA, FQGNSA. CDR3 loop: CASSQTGRNTGELFF. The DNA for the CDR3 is TGTGCCAGCAGCCAGACAGGGAGGAACACCGGGGAGCTGTTTTTT.

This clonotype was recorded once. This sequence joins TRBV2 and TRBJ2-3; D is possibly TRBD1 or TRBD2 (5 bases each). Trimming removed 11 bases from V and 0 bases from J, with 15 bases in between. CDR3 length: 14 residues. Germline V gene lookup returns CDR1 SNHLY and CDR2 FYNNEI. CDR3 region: CAATLGASTDTQYF. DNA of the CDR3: TGTGCCGCCACCCTCGGGGCCAGCACAGATACGCAGTATTTT.

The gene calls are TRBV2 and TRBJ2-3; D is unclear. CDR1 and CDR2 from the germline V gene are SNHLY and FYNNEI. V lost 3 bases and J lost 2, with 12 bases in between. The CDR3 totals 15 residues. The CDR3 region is CASSEWRQNTDTQYF. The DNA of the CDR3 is TGTGCCAGCAGTGAGTGGCGGCAGAACACAGATACGCAGTATTTT. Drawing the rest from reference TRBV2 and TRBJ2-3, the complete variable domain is EPEVTQTPSHQVTQMGQEVILRCVPISNHLYFYWYRQILGQKVEFLVSFYNNEISEKSEIFDDQFSVERPDGSNFTLKIRSTKLEDSAMYFCASSEWRQNTDTQYFGPGTRLTVL.